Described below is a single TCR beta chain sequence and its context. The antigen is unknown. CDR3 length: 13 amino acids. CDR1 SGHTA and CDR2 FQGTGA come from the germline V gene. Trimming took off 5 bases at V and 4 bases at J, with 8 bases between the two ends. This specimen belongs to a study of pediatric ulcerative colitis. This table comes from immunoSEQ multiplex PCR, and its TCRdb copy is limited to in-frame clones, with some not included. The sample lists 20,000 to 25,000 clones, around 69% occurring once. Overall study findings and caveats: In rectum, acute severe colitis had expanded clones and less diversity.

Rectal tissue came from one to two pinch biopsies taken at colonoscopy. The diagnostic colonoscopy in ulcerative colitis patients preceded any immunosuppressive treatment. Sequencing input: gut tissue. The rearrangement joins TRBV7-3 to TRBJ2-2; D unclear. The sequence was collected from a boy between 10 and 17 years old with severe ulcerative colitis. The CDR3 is CASSGFPTGELFF. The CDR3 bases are TGTGCCAGCAGCGGGTTTCCCACCGGGGAGCTGTTTTTT.